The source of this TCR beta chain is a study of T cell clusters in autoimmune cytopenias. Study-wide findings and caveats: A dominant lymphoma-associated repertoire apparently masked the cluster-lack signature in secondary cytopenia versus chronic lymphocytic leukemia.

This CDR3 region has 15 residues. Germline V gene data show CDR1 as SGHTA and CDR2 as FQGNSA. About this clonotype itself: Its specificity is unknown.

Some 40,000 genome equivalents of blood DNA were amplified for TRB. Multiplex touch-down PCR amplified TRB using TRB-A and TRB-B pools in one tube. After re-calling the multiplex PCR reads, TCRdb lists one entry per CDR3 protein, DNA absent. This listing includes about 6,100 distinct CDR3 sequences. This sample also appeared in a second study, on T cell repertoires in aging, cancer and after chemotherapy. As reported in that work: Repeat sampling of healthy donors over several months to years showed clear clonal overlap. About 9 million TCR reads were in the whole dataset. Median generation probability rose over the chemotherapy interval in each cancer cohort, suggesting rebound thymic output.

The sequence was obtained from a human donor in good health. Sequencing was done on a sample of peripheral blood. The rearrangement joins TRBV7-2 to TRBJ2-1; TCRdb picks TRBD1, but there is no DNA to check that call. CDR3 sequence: CASRAIGGSYNEQFF.